This T cell receptor beta chain was sequenced for a study of cytomegalovirus exposure and HLA in healthy donors. Study summary: Per a later analysis, the approximately 690 first-cohort and approximately 120 validation repertoires shared one platform.

The CDR3 has 15 amino acids. Germline V lookup: CDR1 SEHNR, CDR2 FQNEAQ (reference sequence). V lost 5 bases and J lost 3, with 16 bases in between. Points on this clone: Its antigen is still unknown.

Study-wide results and limits: CMV antigen specificity of three CMV-associated chains was confirmed in vitro.

Among the roughly 120 subjects of the validation cohort, separate from the roughly 730-subject first cohort, were the donors. TCRdb keeps only in-frame clones here, not all; method: immunoSEQ multiplex PCR. The sample lists 150,000 or so clones, approximately 94% occurring once. This TCR was sampled from a man aged 18 to 29 in good health and CMV-seropositive. Specimen: PBMCs. This chain joins TRBV7-9 and TRBJ1-1; D unclear. CDR3 DNA: TGTGCCAGCAGCCCCCGGCGGGGTGGCGACACTGAAGCTTTCTTT. Translating gives CASSPRRGGDTEAFF. The full variable domain, its missing parts supplied by reference TRBV7-9 and TRBJ1-1, is DTGVSQNPRHKITKRGQNVTFRCDPISEHNRLYWYRQTLGQGPEFLTYFQNEAQLEKSRLLSDRFSAERPKGSFSTLEIQRTEQGDSAMYLCASSPRRGGDTEAFFGQGTRLTVV.